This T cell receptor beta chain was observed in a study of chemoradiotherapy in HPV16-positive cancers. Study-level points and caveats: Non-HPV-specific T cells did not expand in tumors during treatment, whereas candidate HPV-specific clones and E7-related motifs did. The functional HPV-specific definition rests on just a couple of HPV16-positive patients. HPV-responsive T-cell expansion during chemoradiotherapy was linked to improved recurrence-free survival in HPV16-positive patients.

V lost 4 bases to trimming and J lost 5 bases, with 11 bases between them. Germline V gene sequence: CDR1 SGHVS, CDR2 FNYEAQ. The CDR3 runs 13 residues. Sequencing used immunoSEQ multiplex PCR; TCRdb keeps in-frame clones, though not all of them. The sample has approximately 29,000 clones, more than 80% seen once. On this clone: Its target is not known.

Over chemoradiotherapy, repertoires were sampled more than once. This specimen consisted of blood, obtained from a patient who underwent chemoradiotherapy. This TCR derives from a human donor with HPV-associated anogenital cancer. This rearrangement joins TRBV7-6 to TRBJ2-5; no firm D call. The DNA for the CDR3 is TGTGCCAGCAGCTCCTCCATGGGGGAGACCCAGTACTTC. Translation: CASSSSMGETQYF.